This T cell receptor beta chain was recovered during a study of human versus mouse CDR3 diversity and MHC coevolution. As for the study in general: Reported immunoSEQ sensitivity was one in 200,000 T cells, with reduced amplification bias.

The table came from immunoSEQ multiplex PCR; TCRdb's copy has only in-frame clones and leaves some out. Among 80,000 or so clones listed, around 93% were seen once. A note on this clone: Its antigen is currently unknown.

V lost 1 base and J lost 5, with 11 bases in between. Per germline, CDR1 LGHNA and CDR2 YNFKEQ. The CDR3 runs 14 residues. Naive CD4 T cells were sorted as CD45RO-negative, CD62L-positive. Study-level findings and limits: About 6 MHC II alleles selected the human T cells.

The sequence came from a person aged 30-70 years in good health. The sequenced material came from naive CD4+ T cells from blood. Subset described: CD45RO-negative CD62L-positive naive CD4 T cells. V gene TRBV4-2 combines with J gene TRBJ1-1, with TRBD1 as a possible D gene (6 bases). The CDR3 loop is CASSQVQGTTEAFF. CDR3 in DNA: TGTGCCAGCAGCCAAGTCCAGGGGACGACTGAAGCTTTCTTT.